This TCR beta chain was identified during a study of control samples from healthy donors and cancer patients. The CDR3 consists of 17 residues. Germline-derived CDR1 and CDR2 are SGHKS and YYEKEE (reference sequence). The ends were cut back, 0 bases at V and 3 bases at J, with 17 bases in the middle. Method: immunoSEQ multiplex PCR; TCRdb's copy keeps in-frame clones and lacks some. Of around 170,000 clones listed, roughly 89% were seen once; the top ten hold 1.1% to 1.5%. The chain couples TRBV5-5 to TRBJ2-3; TRBD1 is a possible D gene (6 bases). The sample was blood. This receptor was identified in a woman aged 45-65 years in good health. The DNA of the CDR3 is TGTGCCAGCAGCTTGGGCCCCCAGGGGCCCCCAACAGATACGCAGTATTTT. Translated, it gives CASSLGPQGPPTDTQYF.